This T cell receptor (beta chain) stems from a study of T cell changes during pregnancy in multiple sclerosis (dated by TCRdb to about 2019). About the full investigation: Changes in the T cell repertoire over the course of pregnancy were examined in this study in women with multiple sclerosis.

A word on this clone: It has no known antigen specificity. No base quality information exists; no much larger clone differs at one position.

Library construction relied on the immunoSEQ multiplex PCR assay. This is the immuneACCESS table as TCRdb keeps it, with only in-frame sequences that have V and J called. A part of the clones is gone; compared with another copy, unresolved V genes explain less than half, and the rest is unexplained. The sample table shows 60,000 to 90,000 clones, and more than 85% are seen once. Jointly, the top ten make up 1.5% to 2% of the sample. The CDR3, cysteine through phenylalanine, is 14 amino acids long. The retained sequence is limited to the CDR3, 42 bases, with the frame set at the first base. The germline V gene yields SGHDT for CDR1 and YYEEEE for CDR2. Trimming accounts for 4 bases at V and 6 bases at J, while the number of junction bases matched to no gene is 3.

This material consisted of peripheral blood, taken in the first trimester of pregnancy. The sequence was collected from a female donor in good health, enrolled as a control in a pregnancy study. The chain is assembled from TRBV5-6 and TRBJ1-4; TRBD1 matches 10 bases in the middle. The DNA is as follows: TGTGCCAGCAGCGGGGACAGGGGTGATGAAAAACTGTTTTTT. Its amino acids are CASSGDRGDEKLFF.